Listed below are T cell receptor beta chains from one sample, sequenced in a study of CD8 T cells in Susac syndrome. MiXCR, applied by TCRdb to the immunoSEQ multiplex PCR reads, yields one record per CDR3 protein. The sample has 150,000 to 200,000 distinct CDR3 sequences; around 94% are singletons. Sequences were obtained from CD4+ T cells from PBMCs. Every receptor here comes from a human donor in good health. CDR3s include the opening cysteine and the closing phenylalanine or tryptophan. A D gene is named only where the DNA matches it firmly. Only some rows state a clone size, as once, few, many or a class for expanded clones.

abundance	v_gene	len	d_gene	j_gene	CDR3aa	CDR3nt
.	TRBV9	16	.	TRBJ2-6	CASSVDLISGANVLTF	TGTGCCAGCAGCGTAGATCTCATCTCTGGGGCCAACGTCCTGACTTTC
.	TRBV9	14	.	TRBJ1-2	CASSVDRADGHYTF	TGTGCCAGCAGCGTAGATCGGGCCGACGGTCACTACACCTTC
.	TRBV20-1	12	TRBD1	TRBJ1-2	CSARTTGAGYTF	TGCAGTGCTAGAACGACAGGGGCCGGCTACACCTTC
.	TRBV4-3	16	.	TRBJ2-3	CASSQDPFTSTYTQYF	TGCGCCAGCAGCCAAGACCCCTTCACTAGCACATATACGCAGTATTTT
.	TRBV4-2	20	TRBD2	TRBJ2-2	CASSRQLAGGLTSNTGELFF	TGTGCCAGCAGCCGCCAGCTAGCGGGGGGCCTAACCTCGAACACCGGGGAGCTGTTTTTT
.	TRBV7-9	15	TRBD1	TRBJ1-2	CASSWRGTGGAGYTF	TGTGCCAGCAGCTGGCGGGGGACAGGGGGCGCTGGCTACACCTTC
.	TRBV7-2	12	.	TRBJ2-5	CASSYAKETQYF	TGTGCCAGCAGCTACGCGAAGGAGACCCAGTACTTC
.	TRBV29-1	12	.	TRBJ1-2	CSVGVVNYGYTF	TGCAGCGTTGGGGTAGTTAACTATGGCTACACCTTC
.	TRBV30	13	.	TRBJ2-5	CAWSVGQKETQYF	TGTGCCTGGAGTGTAGGCCAGAAAGAGACCCAGTACTTC
.	TRBV4-3	15	.	TRBJ1-2	CASSLQGSAGYGYTF	TGCGCCAGCAGCCTGCAAGGGTCGGCAGGGTATGGCTACACCTTC
once	TRBV9	14	.	TRBJ2-3	CASSAGEGIDTQYF	TGTGCCAGCAGCGCAGGGGAAGGGATCGATACGCAGTATTTT
.	TRBV14	15	.	TRBJ2-3	CASSQGPLLTDTQYF	TGTGCCAGCAGCCAAGGACCCCTGCTCACAGATACGCAGTATTTT
.	TRBV4-2	14	.	TRBJ2-7	CASSQDRPGSEQYF	TGTGCCAGCAGCCAAGACCGCCCAGGGAGCGAGCAGTACTTC
.	TRBV6-5	14	.	TRBJ1-1	CASSYRVWDTEAFF	TGTGCCAGCAGTTACAGGGTGTGGGATACTGAAGCTTTCTTT
.	TRBV7-2	14	TRBD1	TRBJ1-1	CASSAYRGYTEAFF	TGTGCCAGCAGCGCCTACAGGGGGTACACTGAAGCTTTCTTT
.	TRBV15	15	.	TRBJ2-7	CATSRTPQSSYEQYF	TGTGCCACCAGCAGAACCCCCCAGAGCTCCTACGAGCAGTACTTC
.	TRBV7-9	13	.	TRBJ1-2	CASSLDRDVGYTF	TGTGCCAGCAGCTTAGATCGGGATGTTGGCTACACCTTC
.	TRBV12-3/TRBV12-4	13	.	TRBJ1-5	CASSFGADQPQHF	TGTGCCAGCAGTTTTGGGGCAGATCAGCCCCAGCATTTT
few	TRBV2	16	.	TRBJ2-2	CASSEDGVPNTGELFF	TGTGCCAGCAGTGAAGACGGGGTCCCGAACACCGGGGAGCTGTTTTTT
.	TRBV4-3	15	TRBD2	TRBJ2-5	CASSPAGGVGETQYF	TGCGCCAGCAGTCCAGCGGGGGGTGTTGGTGAGACCCAGTACTTC
.	TRBV6-5	14	.	TRBJ1-4	CASSLGFRGEKLFF	TGTGCCAGCAGTTTAGGGTTCCGCGGGGAAAAACTGTTTTTT
.	TRBV2	13	.	TRBJ1-5	CASGAYSNQPQHF	TGTGCCAGCGGGGCATATAGCAATCAGCCCCAGCATTTT
.	TRBV5-6	14	TRBD2	TRBJ2-1	CASSSILAGVDLFF	TGTGCCAGCAGCTCCATACTAGCGGGGGTCGATCTGTTCTTC
.	TRBV20-1	13	.	TRBJ2-5	CSAREDVQETQYF	TGCAGTGCTAGAGAGGACGTACAAGAGACCCAGTACTTC
.	TRBV3-1	15	.	TRBJ1-5	CASSPSGTANQPQHF	TGTGCCAGCAGCCCCTCCGGGACCGCGAATCAGCCCCAGCATTTT